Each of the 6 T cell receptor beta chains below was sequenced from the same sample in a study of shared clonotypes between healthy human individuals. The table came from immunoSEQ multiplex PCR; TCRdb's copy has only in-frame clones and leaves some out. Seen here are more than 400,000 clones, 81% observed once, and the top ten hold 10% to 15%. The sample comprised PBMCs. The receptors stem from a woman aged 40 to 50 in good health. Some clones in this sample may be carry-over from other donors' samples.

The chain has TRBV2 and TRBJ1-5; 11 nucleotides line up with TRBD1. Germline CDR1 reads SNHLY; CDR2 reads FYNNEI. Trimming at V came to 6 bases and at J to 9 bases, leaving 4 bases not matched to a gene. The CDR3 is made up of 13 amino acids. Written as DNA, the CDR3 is TGTGCCAGCAGGGGGACAGGGGGATCGCCCCAGCATTTT. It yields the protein CASRGTGGSPQHF.

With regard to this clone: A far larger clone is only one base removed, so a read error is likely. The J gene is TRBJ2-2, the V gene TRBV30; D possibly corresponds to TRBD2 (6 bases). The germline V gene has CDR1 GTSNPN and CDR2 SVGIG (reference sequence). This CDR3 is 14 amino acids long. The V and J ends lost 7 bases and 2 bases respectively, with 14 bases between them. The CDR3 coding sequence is TGTGCCTTGAGCCGGGACTTCAACACCGGGGAGCTGTTTTTT. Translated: CALSRDFNTGELFF.

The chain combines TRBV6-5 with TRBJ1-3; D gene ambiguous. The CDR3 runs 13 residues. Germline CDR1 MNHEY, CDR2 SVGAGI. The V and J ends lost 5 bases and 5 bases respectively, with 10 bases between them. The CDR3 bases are TGTGCCAGCAGTCCTCCGGGCCGAAACACCATATATTTT. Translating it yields CASSPPGRNTIYF.

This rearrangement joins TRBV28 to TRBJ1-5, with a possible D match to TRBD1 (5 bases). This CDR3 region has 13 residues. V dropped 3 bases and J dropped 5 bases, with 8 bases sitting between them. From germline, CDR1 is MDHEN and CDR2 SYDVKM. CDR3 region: CASSLTVHQPQHF. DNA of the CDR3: TGTGCCAGCAGTTTGACAGTGCATCAGCCCCAGCATTTT.

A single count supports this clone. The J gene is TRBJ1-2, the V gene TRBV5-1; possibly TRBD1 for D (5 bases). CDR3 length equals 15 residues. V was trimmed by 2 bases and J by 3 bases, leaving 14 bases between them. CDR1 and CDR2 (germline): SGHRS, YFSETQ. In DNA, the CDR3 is TGCGCCAGCAGCTTCTCCGGGACGGATTACTATGGCTACACCTTC. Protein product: CASSFSGTDYYGYTF.

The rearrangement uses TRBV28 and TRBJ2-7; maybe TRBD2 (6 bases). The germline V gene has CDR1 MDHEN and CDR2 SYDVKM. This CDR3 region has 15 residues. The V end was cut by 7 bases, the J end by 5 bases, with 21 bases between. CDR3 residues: CASIVLGGRMDEQYF. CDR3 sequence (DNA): TGTGCCAGCATCGTGTTAGGTGGGAGGATGGACGAGCAGTACTTC.